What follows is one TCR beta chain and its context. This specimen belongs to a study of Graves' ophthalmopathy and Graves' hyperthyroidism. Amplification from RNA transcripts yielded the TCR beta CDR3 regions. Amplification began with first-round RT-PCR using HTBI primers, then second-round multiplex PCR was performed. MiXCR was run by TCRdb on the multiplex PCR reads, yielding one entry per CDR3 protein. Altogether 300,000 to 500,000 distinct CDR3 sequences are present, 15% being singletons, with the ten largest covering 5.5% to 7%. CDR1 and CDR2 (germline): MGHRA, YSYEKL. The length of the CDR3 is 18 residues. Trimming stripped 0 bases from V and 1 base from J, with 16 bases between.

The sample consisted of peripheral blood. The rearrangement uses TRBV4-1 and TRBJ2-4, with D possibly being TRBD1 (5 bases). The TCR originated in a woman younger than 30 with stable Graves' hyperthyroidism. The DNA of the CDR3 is TGCGCCAGCAGCCAAGAGGTCGGCAGGGCCATGGCCAAAAACATTCAGTACTTC. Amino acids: CASSQEVGRAMAKNIQYF.